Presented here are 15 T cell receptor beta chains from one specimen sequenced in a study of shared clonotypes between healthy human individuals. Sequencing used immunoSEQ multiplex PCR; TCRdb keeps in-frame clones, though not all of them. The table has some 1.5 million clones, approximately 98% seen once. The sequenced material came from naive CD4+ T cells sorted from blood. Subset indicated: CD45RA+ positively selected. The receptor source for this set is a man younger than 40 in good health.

As DNA, the CDR3 is TGTGCCAGCAGCTTAGGTGTGGGAGTGGGCTACAATGAGCAGTTCTTC. Protein: CASSLGVGVGYNEQFF. V usage is TRBV11-3 and J usage is TRBJ2-1; tentatively, D is TRBD2 (5 bases). With 1 base removed from V and 3 bases from J, the gap between germline ends came to 13 bases. CDR1 and CDR2 from the germline V gene are SGHNT and YENEEA. This CDR3 is built from 16 residues.

CDR3 coding DNA: TGTGCCAGCAGCTGGCTTGCGATCGCCGGGTTTGAGTACAATGAAAAACTGTTTTTT. This translates into CASSWLAIAGFEYNEKLFF. The chain carries TRBV7-9 and TRBJ1-4; D unresolved. Germline loops: CDR1 SEHNR, CDR2 FQNEAQ (reference sequence). V lost 4 bases to trimming and J lost 5 bases, with 26 bases between them. The CDR3 runs 19 residues.

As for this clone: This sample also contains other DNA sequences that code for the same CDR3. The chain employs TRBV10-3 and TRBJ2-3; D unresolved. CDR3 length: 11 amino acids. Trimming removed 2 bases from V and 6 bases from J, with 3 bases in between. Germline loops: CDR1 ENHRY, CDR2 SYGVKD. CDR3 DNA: TGTGCCATCAGTGAGGGTGATACGCAGTATTTT. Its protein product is CAISEGDTQYF.

The CDR3 DNA reads TGCGCCAGCAGCGTCGGACTAGCGGGAGGGAGGGGGGCCAAAAACATTCAGTACTTC. It yields the protein CASSVGLAGGRGAKNIQYF. The J gene is TRBJ2-4, the V gene TRBV4-3; 15 nucleotides agree with TRBD2. The CDR3 is made up of 19 amino acids. Germline CDR1 LGHNA, CDR2 YSLEER. With 5 bases clipped from V and 1 base from J, the junction kept 9 bases outside the gene matches.

The CDR3 DNA reads TGCGCCAGCAAGGCGGAAGGACCGGCGATGGGTCAGCCCCAGCATTTT. It is translated as CASKAEGPAMGQPQHF. The chain couples TRBV10-2 to TRBJ1-5, with D uncertain. V lost 7 bases and J 6 bases, leaving 22 bases between the germline ends. Germline CDR1 WSHSY, CDR2 SAAADI. The CDR3 runs to 16 residues.

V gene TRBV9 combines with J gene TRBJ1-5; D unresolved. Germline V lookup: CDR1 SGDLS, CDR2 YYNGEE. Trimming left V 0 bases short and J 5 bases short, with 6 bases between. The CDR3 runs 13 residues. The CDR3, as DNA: TGTGCCAGCAGCGTAGACAGCCATCAGCCCCAGCATTTT. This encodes CASSVDSHQPQHF.

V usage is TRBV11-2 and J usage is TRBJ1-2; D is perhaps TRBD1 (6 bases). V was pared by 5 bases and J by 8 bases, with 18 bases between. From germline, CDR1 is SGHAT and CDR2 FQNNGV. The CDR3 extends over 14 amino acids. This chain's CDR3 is CASSPQGPGRGYTF. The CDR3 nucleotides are TGTGCCAGCAGCCCACAGGGTCCCGGCCGCGGCTACACCTTC. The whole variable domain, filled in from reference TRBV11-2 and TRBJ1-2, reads EAGVAQSPRYKIIEKRQSVAFWCNPISGHATLYWYQQILGQGPKLLIQFQNNGVVDDSQLPKDRFSAERLKGVDSTLKIQPAKLEDSAVYLCASSPQGPGRGYTFGSGTRLTVV.

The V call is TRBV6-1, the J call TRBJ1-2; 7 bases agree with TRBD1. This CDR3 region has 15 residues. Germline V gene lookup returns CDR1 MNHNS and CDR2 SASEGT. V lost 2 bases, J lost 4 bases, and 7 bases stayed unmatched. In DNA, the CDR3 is TGTGCCAGCAGTGAAAAACCAGGGACAGTCTATGGCTACACCTTC. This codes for CASSEKPGTVYGYTF.

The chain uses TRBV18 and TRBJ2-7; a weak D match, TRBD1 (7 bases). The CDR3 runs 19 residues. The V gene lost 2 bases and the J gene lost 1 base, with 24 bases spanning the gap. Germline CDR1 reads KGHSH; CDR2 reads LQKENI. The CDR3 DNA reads TGTGCCAGCTCACCAAAAAGGGGGGTCGACAGGGAAAATTCCTACGAGCAGTACTTC. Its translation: CASSPKRGVDRENSYEQYF. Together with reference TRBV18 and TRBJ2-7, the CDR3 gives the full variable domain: NAGVMQNPRHLVRRRGQEARLRCSPMKGHSHVYWYRQLPEEGLKFMVYLQKENIIDESGMPKERFSAEFPKEGPSILRIQQVVRGDSAAYFCASSPKRGVDRENSYEQYFGPGTRLTVT.

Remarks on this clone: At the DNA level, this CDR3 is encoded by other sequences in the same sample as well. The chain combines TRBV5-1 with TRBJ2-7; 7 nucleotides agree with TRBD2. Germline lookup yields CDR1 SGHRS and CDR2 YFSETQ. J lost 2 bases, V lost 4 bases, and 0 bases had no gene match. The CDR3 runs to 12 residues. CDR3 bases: TGCGCCAGCAGCCGGGGGGCCTACGAGCAGTACTTC. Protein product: CASSRGAYEQYF.

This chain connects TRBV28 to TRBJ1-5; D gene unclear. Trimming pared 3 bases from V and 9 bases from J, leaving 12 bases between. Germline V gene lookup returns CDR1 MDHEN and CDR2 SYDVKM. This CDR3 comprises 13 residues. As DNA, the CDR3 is TGTGCCAGCAGTTTGTCGATGGCACGGCCCCAGCATTTT. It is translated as CASSLSMARPQHF.

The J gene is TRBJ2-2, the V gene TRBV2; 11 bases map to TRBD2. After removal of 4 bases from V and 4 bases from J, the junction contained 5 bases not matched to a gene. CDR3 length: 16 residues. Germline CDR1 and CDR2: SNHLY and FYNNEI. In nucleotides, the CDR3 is TGTGCCAGCAGTGGGATAGCGGGAGGGCGCACCGGGGAGCTGTTTTTT. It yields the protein CASSGIAGGRTGELFF.

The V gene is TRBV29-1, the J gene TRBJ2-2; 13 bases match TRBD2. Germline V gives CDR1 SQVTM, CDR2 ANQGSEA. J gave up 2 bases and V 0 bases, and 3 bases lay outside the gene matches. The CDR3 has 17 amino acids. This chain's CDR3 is CSVEDRGLAGNTGELFF. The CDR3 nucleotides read TGCAGCGTTGAAGATCGGGGACTAGCGGGAAACACCGGGGAGCTGTTTTTT.

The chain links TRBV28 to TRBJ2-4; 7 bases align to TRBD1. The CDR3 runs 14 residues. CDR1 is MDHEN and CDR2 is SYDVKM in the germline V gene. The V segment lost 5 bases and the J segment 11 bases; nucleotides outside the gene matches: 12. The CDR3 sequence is CASSHTRGGALQYF. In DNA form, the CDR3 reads TGTGCCAGCAGTCACACTCGAGGGGGCGCCCTTCAGTACTTC.

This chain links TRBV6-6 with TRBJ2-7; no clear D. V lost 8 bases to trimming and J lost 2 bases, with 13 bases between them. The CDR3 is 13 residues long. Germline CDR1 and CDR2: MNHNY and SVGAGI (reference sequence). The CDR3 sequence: CASRKTDTYEQYF. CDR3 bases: TGTGCCAGCCGGAAAACAGACACCTACGAGCAGTACTTC.